This T cell receptor (beta chain) was sequenced during a study of cytomegalovirus exposure and HLA in healthy donors. On the study more broadly: Genetic ancestry analysis placed approximately 80% of the 398 donors that were genotyped in the Caucasian-associated cluster.

This clone came up once. The CDR3 is 15 amino acids. Trimming cost V 10 bases and J 6 bases, with 22 bases left between them. Looked up from germline, CDR1 is SEHNR and CDR2 is FQNEAQ (reference sequence). Primers included in the PCR were 60 Vbeta and 13 Jbeta primers. Repertoires were generated with immunoSEQ multiplex PCR, while TCRdb's copy carries only in-frame clones and drops some. The sample shows about 73,000 clones, approximately 61% of them seen only once. The rearrangement joins TRBV7-9 to TRBJ2-1; the D is unclear. This sequence was found in a woman aged 45-59 years in good health and CMV-seropositive. Source material: PBMCs. DNA for the CDR3: TGTGCCACCACCCTGTGGCAAACTGAGGTCAATGAGCAGTTCTTC. Amino acids: CATTLWQTEVNEQFF.